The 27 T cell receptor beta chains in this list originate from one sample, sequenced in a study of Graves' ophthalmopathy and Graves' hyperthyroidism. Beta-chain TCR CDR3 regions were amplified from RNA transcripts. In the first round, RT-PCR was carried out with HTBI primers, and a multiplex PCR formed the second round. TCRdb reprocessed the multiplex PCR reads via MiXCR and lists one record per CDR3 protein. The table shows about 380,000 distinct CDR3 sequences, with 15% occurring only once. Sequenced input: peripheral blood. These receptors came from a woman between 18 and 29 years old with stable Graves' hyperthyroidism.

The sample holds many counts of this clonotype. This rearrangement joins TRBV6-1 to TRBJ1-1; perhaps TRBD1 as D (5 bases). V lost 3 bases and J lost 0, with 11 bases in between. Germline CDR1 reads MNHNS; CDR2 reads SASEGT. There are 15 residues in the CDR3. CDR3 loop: CASSEGGSLNTEAFF. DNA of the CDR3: TGTGCCAGCAGTGAGGGGGGGTCTCTGAACACTGAAGCTTTCTTT.

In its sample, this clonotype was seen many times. In DNA form, the CDR3 reads TGTGCCAGCAGCGAGTCTAGCGCCACCGGGGAGCTGTTTTTT. It codes for CASSESSATGELFF. The V gene is TRBV7-8, the J gene TRBJ2-2, with a weak D call TRBD2 (6 bases). Germline lookup yields CDR1 SGHVS and CDR2 FQNEAQ. Trimming took 5 bases from V and 4 from J, leaving 11 bases between them. The length of the CDR3 is 14 residues.

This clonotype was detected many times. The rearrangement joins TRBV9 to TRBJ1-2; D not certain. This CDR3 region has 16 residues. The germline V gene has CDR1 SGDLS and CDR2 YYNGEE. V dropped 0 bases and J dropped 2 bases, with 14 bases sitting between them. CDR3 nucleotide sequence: TGTGCCAGCAGCGTAGCTACGGCCGGGGAAAACTATGGCTACACCTTC. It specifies CASSVATAGENYGYTF.

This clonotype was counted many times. CDR3 coding DNA: TGTGCCAGCATCCCACAGGGGGCGGGGGAGCTGTTTTTT. Translated, it gives CASIPQGAGELFF. The V and J genes are TRBV6-5 and TRBJ2-2, with 9 bases matching TRBD1. J lost 8 bases, V lost 7 bases, and 5 bases had no gene match. The CDR3 length is 13 residues. The V gene's germline CDR1 is MNHEY and CDR2 SVGAGI.

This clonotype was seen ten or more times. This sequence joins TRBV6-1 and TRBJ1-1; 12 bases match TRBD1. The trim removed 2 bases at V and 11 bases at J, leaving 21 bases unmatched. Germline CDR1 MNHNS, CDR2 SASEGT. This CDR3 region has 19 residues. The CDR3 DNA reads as TGTGCCAGCAGTGAAATAGTTTCCGGCGGGGTCGGGACAGGGGGCCGGGCTTTCTTT. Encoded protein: CASSEIVSGGVGTGGRAFF.

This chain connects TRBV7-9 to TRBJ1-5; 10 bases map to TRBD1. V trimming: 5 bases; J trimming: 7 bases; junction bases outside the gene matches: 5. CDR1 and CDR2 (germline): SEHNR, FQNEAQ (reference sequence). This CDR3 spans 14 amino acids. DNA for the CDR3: TGTGCCAGCAGCATCGGACAGGGGGGACAGCCCCAGCATTTT. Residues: CASSIGQGGQPQHF. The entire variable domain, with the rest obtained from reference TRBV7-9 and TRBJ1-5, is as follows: DTGVSQNPRHKITKRGQNVTFRCDPISEHNRLYWYRQTLGQGPEFLTYFQNEAQLEKSRLLSDRFSAERPKGSFSTLEIQRTEQGDSAMYLCASSIGQGGQPQHFGDGTRLSIL.

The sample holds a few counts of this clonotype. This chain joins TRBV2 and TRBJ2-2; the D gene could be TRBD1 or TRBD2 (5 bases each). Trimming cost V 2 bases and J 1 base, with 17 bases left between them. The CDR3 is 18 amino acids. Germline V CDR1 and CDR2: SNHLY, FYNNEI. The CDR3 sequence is CASSEMRRVGVNTGELFF. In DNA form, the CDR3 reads TGTGCCAGCAGTGAAATGCGCAGGGTGGGAGTGAACACCGGGGAGCTGTTTTTT.

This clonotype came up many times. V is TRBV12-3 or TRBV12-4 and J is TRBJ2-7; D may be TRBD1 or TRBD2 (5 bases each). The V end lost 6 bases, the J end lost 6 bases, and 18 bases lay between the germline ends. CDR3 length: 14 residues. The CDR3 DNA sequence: TGTGCCAGCAGACCGGGACCGGGAATCTCCGAGCAGTACTTC. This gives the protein CASRPGPGISEQYF.

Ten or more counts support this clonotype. CDR3 sequence (DNA): TGTGCCAGCACTGAAGGACACACTGAAGCTTTCTTT. This encodes CASTEGHTEAFF. The V call is TRBV5-6, the J call TRBJ1-1; unclear D gene. CDR1 and CDR2 from the germline V gene are SGHDT and YYEEEE. Trimming removed 6 bases at V and 3 bases at J, with 9 bases between. This CDR3 is 12 amino acids long.

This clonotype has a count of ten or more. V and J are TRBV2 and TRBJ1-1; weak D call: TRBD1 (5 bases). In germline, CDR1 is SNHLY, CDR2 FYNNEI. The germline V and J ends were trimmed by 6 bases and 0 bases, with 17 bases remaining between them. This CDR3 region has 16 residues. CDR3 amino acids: CASRVKGTGMNTEAFF. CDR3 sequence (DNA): TGTGCCAGCAGAGTAAAAGGTACAGGAATGAACACTGAAGCTTTCTTT. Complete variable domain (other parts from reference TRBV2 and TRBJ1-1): EPEVTQTPSHQVTQMGQEVILRCVPISNHLYFYWYRQILGQKVEFLVSFYNNEISEKSEIFDDQFSVERPDGSNFTLKIRSTKLEDSAMYFCASRVKGTGMNTEAFFGQGTRLTVV.

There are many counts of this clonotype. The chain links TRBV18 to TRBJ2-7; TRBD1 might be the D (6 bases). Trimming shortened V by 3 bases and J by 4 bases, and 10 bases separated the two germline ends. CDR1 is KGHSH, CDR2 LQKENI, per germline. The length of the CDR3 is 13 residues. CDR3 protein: CASSPGARYEQYF. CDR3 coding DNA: TGTGCCAGCTCACCGGGGGCGAGGTACGAGCAGTACTTC.

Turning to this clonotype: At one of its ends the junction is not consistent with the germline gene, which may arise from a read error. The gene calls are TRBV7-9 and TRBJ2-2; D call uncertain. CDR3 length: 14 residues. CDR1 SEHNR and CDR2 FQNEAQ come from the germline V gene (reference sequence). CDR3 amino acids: CASSPYSGTEELFF. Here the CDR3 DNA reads TGTGCCAGCAGCCCCTATTCTGGAACCGAGGAGCTGTTTTTT.

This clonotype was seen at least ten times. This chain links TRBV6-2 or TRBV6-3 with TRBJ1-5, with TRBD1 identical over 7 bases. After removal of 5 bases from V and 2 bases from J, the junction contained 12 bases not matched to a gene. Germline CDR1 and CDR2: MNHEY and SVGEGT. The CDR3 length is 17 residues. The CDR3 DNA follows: TGTGCCAGCAGTCTCCGGGGCAGAACAGGGGGCAATCAGCCCCAGCATTTT. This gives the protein CASSLRGRTGGNQPQHF.

CDR3 protein: CASSEYPQGSYEQYF. In DNA form, the CDR3 reads TGTGCCAGCAGTGAATATCCGCAGGGCTCCTACGAGCAGTACTTC. The rearrangement links TRBV6-1 to TRBJ2-7; a possible D gene is TRBD1 (5 bases). This CDR3 is built from 15 residues. Looked up from germline, CDR1 is MNHNS and CDR2 is SASEGT. Trimming cost V 2 bases and J 0 bases, with 11 bases left between them.

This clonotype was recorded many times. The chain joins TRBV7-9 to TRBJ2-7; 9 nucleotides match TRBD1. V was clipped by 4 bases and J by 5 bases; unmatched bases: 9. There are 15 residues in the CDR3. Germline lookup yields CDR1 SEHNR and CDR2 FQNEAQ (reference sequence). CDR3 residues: CASSSPGQGTDEQYF. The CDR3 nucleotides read TGTGCCAGCAGCTCACCGGGACAGGGTACAGACGAGCAGTACTTC.

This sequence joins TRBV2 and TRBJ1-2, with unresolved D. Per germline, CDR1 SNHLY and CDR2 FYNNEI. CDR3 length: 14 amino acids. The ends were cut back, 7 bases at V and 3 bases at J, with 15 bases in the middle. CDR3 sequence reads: CASMTPEHYYGYTF. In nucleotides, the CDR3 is TGTGCCAGCATGACACCGGAACACTACTATGGCTACACCTTC.

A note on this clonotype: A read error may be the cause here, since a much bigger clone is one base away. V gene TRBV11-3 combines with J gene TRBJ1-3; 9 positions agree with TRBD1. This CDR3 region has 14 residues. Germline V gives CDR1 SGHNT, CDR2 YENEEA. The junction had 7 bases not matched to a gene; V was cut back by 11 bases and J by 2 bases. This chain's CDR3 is CAAGTGYPGNTIYF. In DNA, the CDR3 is TGTGCCGCCGGGACAGGGTACCCTGGAAACACCATATATTTT.

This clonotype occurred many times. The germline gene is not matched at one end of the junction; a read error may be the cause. The CDR3 sequence: CASSTGTQETQYF. The CDR3 DNA reads TGTGCCAGCAGTACCGGGACCCAAGAGACCCAGTACTTC. This sequence joins TRBV5-1 and TRBJ2-5, with D perhaps given as TRBD1 or TRBD2 (5 bases each). Germline lookup yields CDR1 SGHRS and CDR2 YFSETQ. CDR3 size: 13 residues.

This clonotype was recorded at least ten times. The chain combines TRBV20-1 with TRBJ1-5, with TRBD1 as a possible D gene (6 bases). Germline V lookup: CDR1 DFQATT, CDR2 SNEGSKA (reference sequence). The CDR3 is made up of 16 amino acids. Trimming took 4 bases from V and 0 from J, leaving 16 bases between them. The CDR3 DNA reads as TGCAGTGCTATTTCTGGGGGCCGTAGTAGCAATCAGCCCCAGCATTTT. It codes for CSAISGGRSSNQPQHF.

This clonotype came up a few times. This CDR3 reads CASSFGGLIGSEQYF. DNA for the CDR3: TGTGCCAGCAGTTTTGGGGGACTAATTGGGTCCGAGCAGTACTTC. The V and J genes are TRBV12-3 or TRBV12-4 and TRBJ2-7, with TRBD2 matching 7 bases. The CDR3 has 15 amino acids. V lost 3 bases, J lost 6 bases, and 11 bases stayed unmatched.

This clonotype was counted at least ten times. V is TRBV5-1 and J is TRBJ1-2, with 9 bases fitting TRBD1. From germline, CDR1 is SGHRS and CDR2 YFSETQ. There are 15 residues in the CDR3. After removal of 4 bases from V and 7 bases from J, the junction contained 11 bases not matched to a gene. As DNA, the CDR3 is TGCGCCAGCAGCCCAAACCCGGACAGGGGCGGTGGCTACACCTTC. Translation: CASSPNPDRGGGYTF.

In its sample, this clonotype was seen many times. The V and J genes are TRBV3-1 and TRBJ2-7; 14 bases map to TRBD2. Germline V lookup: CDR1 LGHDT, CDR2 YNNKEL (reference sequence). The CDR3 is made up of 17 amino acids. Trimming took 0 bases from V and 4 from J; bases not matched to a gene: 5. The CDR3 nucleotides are TGTGCCAGCAGCCAAGACGAGGGGACTAGCGGGGGATACGAGCAGTACTTC. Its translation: CASSQDEGTSGGYEQYF.

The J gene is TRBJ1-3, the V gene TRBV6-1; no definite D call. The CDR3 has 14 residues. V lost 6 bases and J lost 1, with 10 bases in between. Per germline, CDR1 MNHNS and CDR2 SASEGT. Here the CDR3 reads CASRADTSGNTIYF. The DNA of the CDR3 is TGTGCCAGCAGAGCCGACACGTCTGGAAACACCATATATTTT.

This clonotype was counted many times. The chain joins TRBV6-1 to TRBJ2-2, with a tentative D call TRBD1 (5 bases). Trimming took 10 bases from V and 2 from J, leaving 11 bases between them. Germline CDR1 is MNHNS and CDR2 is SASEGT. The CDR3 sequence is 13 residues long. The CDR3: CATRQLNTGELFF. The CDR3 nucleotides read TGTGCCACCCGACAGCTAAACACCGGGGAGCTGTTTTTT.

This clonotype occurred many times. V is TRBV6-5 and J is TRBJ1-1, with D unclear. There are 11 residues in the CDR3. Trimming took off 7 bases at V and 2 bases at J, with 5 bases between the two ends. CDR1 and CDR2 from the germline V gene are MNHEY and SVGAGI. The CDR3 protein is CASKINTEAFF. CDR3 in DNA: TGTGCCAGCAAAATAAACACTGAAGCTTTCTTT.

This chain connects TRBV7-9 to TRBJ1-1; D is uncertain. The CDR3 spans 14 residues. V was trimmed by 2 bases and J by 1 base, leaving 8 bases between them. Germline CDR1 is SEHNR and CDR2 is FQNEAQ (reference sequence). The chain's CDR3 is CASSLSTENTEAFF. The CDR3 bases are TGTGCCAGCAGCTTAAGTACAGAGAACACTGAAGCTTTCTTT. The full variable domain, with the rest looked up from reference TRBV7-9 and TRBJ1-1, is DTGVSQNPRHKITKRGQNVTFRCDPISEHNRLYWYRQTLGQGPEFLTYFQNEAQLEKSRLLSDRFSAERPKGSFSTLEIQRTEQGDSAMYLCASSLSTENTEAFFGQGTRLTVV.

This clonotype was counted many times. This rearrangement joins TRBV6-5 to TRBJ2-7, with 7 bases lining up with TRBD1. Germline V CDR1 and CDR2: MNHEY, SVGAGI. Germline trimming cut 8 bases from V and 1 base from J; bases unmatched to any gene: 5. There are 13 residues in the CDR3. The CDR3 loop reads CASLRTGSYEQYF. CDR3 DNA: TGTGCCAGCCTCCGGACAGGATCCTACGAGCAGTACTTC.